This TCR beta chain was recovered during a study of blood T cell repertoires in COVID-19. Study-wide background: T cells, B-cell-depleted T cells, or PBMCs provided the cDNA or gDNA that served as material.

Per the study methods: Counts of nucleated cells, estimated from reference gene primer amplification, were obtained. Some clones are missing from TCRdb's copy, which holds only in-frame ones; the method was immunoSEQ multiplex PCR. That table furnishes V, J and clone size, whereas the DNA furnished D and trimming. Of 130,000 to 150,000 clones listed, around 76% are singletons. Trimming at V came to 6 bases and at J to 4 bases, leaving 7 bases not matched to a gene. The CDR3 is made up of 14 amino acids. The germline V gene has CDR1 LNHDA and CDR2 SQIVND (reference sequence). The genes are TRBV19 and TRBJ1-2; the match to TRBD1 covers 8 bases. The source of this sequence is a man in his fifties or sixties with acute or convalescent COVID-19. The material sequenced was peripheral blood. The CDR3 DNA sequence: TGTGCCAGTAGGACCCAGGGGGCTCTCTATGGCTACACCTTC. This gives the protein CASRTQGALYGYTF.